The entry that follows covers one TCR beta chain sequence. Libraries were prepared by immunoSEQ multiplex PCR; TCRdb keeps only in-frame clonotypes and omits some of them. The table lists tens of thousands of clones, approximately 90% of them singletons. These data belong to a study of Tregs in tolerant kidney transplant recipients. The sample here was Tregs from blood, taken before the transplant. The sequence was collected from a human donor who received a combined kidney and bone marrow transplant.

The CDR3 is CASSRRVDTEAFF. The CDR3 DNA is TGTGCCAGCAGCCGCCGAGTAGACACTGAAGCTTTCTTT. This sequence joins TRBV14 and TRBJ1-1; D remains unclear. The CDR3 extends over 13 amino acids. V was shortened by 4 bases and J by 3 bases, with 9 bases between the two germline ends. Germline V gene sequence: CDR1 SGHDN, CDR2 FVKESK.